This T cell receptor (beta chain) was retrieved from a study of CD8 T cells in Susac syndrome. Random hexamers primed reverse transcription of roughly 0.5 to 1 ug RNA. The authors amplified TCR beta CDR3 across 54 Vbeta and 13 Jbeta using immunoSEQ multiplex PCR. MiXCR, run by TCRdb on the immunoSEQ multiplex PCR reads, gives a single entry per CDR3 protein. The data show 130,000 to 150,000 distinct CDR3 sequences, about 93% seen once. Sequencing targeted TCR beta in T cells from blood (CD8+ and CD4+). Germline assignment: CDR1 DFQATT and CDR2 SNEGSKA (reference sequence). The CDR3 runs to 14 residues. V was clipped by 0 bases and J by 6 bases; unmatched bases: 6.

The rearrangement links TRBV20-1 to TRBJ2-7; 9 positions match TRBD2. This receptor was identified in a human donor in good health. The sequenced sample consisted of CD8+ T cells from PBMCs. For the CDR3, the DNA is TGCAGTGCTAGAGATCGCACTAGCGGGTTCGAGCAGTACTTC. This gives the protein CSARDRTSGFEQYF.